Below, 5 T cell receptor beta chains from the same sample are listed, as sequenced in a study of blood T cell repertoires in COVID-19. Generated by immunoSEQ multiplex PCR, the TCRdb table keeps only in-frame clones and is missing some. The data show hundreds of thousands of clones, around 88% seen once. Sequenced: peripheral blood. The receptors derive from a woman aged 60 to 75 with COVID-19, enrolled during active disease.

The CDR3 sequence: CASSATGGLTYEQYF. The CDR3 DNA reads TGTGCCAGCAGCGCGACAGGGGGGCTTACCTACGAGCAGTACTTC. The rearrangement uses TRBV7-2 and TRBJ2-7; 9 bases are shared with TRBD1. After removal of 5 bases from V and 2 bases from J, the junction contained 7 bases not matched to a gene. In germline, CDR1 is SGHTA, CDR2 FQGNSA. The CDR3 consists of 15 residues.

This clone was seen just once. The chain recombines TRBV7-3 with TRBJ2-3; D not resolved. CDR1 is SGHTA and CDR2 is FQGTGA in the germline V gene. The CDR3 is 13 amino acids. V dropped 4 bases and J dropped 2 bases, with 7 bases sitting between them. This CDR3 reads CASSSRVTDTQYF. The CDR3 coding sequence is TGTGCCAGCAGCTCCCGGGTCACAGATACGCAGTATTTT.

The chain is built from TRBV7-2 and TRBJ2-2; the D gene is possibly TRBD1 (6 bases). The CDR3 runs 16 residues. Trimming pared 5 bases from V and 4 bases from J, leaving 17 bases between. Germline V CDR1 and CDR2: SGHTA, FQGNSA. CDR3 amino acids: CASSNRRDILTGELFF. As DNA, the CDR3 is TGTGCCAGCAGCAACCGCCGGGACATCCTCACCGGGGAGCTGTTTTTT.

The gene calls are TRBV5-1 and TRBJ2-3; TRBD2 matches 7 bases. The junction had 5 bases not matched to a gene; V was cut back by 1 base and J by 3 bases. The CDR3 contains 15 residues. In germline, CDR1 is SGHRS, CDR2 YFSETQ. CDR3 DNA: TGCGCCAGCAGCTTGTGGCAGGGAGGGACAGATACGCAGTATTTT. The encoded protein is CASSLWQGGTDTQYF.

The gene calls are TRBV29-1 and TRBJ2-7, with a weak D call TRBD2 (5 bases). Germline lookup yields CDR1 SQVTM and CDR2 ANQGSEA. V shed 0 bases and J shed 1 base, with 10 bases lying between them. This CDR3 contains 14 residues. The CDR3, as DNA: TGCAGCGTTGAAGATAGAGGGTTGTCCTACGAGCAGTACTTC. Amino acids: CSVEDRGLSYEQYF.